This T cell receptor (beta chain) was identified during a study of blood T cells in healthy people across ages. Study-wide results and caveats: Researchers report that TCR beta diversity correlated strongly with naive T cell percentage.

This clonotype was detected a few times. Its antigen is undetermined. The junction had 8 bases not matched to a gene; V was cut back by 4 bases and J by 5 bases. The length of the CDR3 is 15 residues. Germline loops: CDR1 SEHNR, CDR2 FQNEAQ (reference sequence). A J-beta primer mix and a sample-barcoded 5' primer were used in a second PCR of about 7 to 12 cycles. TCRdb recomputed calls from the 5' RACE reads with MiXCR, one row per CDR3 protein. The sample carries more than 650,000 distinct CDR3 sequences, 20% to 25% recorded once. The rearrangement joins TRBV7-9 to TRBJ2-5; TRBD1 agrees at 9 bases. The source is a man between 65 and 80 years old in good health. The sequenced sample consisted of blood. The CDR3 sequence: CASSSWTGEGETQYF. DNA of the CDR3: TGTGCCAGCAGCTCCTGGACAGGGGAGGGCGAGACCCAGTACTTC.